Described below is a single TCR beta chain sequence and its context. Antigen unknown. The data derive from a study of breast tumors, draining lymph nodes, adjacent tissues. With 6 bases removed from V and 9 bases from J, the gap between germline ends came to 11 bases. This CDR3 has 12 amino acids. Germline-derived CDR1 and CDR2 are LNHDA and SQIVND (reference sequence). Breast cancer patients provided tissue from their axillary draining lymph nodes. TCRdb passed the multiplex PCR reads through MiXCR, listing each CDR3 protein once. Here the sample spans fewer than 250,000 distinct CDR3 sequences, around 32% being singletons. Whole-study findings and limits: Tumor T cell lymph node origin was a supported hypothesis, not proven. Tumor repertoires ranked between lymph nodes and nontumor tissue in diversity, with V and J gene preferences. Luminal-like breast cancer showed significantly higher tumor–nontumor repertoire similarity than basal-like. Most tumor T cells seemingly derive from lymph node, then expand in tumor.

The clonotype was recovered from a female donor with breast cancer. Some clones in this sample may be carry-over from other donors' samples. Sequences were obtained from axillary lymph node tissue. This chain uses TRBV19 with TRBJ2-2, with D possibly being TRBD2 (6 bases). The CDR3 DNA reads as TGTGCCAGTAGGCGGGGCCCCCGGGAGCTGTTTTTT. Its protein is CASRRGPRELFF.